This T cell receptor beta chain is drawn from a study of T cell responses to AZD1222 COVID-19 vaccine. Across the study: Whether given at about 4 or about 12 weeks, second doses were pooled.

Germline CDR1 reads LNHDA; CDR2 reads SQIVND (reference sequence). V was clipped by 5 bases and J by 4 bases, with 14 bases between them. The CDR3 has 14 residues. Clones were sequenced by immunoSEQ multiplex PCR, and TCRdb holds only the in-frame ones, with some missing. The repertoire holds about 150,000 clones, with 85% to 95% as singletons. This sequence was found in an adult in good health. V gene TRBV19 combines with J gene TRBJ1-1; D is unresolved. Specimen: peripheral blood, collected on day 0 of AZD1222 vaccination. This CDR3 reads CASSPDRGGTEAFF. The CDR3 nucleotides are TGTGCCAGTAGTCCCGACCGGGGAGGCACTGAAGCTTTCTTT.